These T cell receptor beta chains were read from a single sample in a study of cytomegalovirus exposure and HLA in healthy donors. Produced via immunoSEQ multiplex PCR; TCRdb's table is partial and in-frame only. The sample carries roughly 150,000 clones, under 70% recorded once. The sample taken for sequencing was PBMCs. These receptors came from a woman in her thirties in good health and CMV-seropositive. CDR3s leave out the opening cysteine and the closing phenylalanine or tryptophan. Size is omitted from some rows. Given values are once, few, many or a class for expanded clones.

j_call: TRBJ1-4; clone_size: .; v_call: TRBV5-1; cdr3_aa: ASSWDSRNEKLF
j_call: TRBJ2-5; clone_size: .; v_call: TRBV4-1; cdr3_aa: ASSQPGLAAQETQY
j_call: TRBJ1-5; clone_size: .; v_call: TRBV30; cdr3_aa: AWSVMSGDQPQH
j_call: TRBJ1-6; clone_size: .; v_call: TRBV19; cdr3_aa: ASSMLADSYNSPLH
j_call: TRBJ1-1; clone_size: .; v_call: TRBV4-1; cdr3_aa: ASSQGRGQGARNTEAF
j_call: TRBJ1-1; clone_size: .; v_call: TRBV28; cdr3_aa: ASSIMTLMNTEAF
j_call: TRBJ1-1; clone_size: .; v_call: TRBV5-6; cdr3_aa: ASSLGGLGTEAF
j_call: TRBJ1-5; clone_size: few; v_call: TRBV19; cdr3_aa: ASSIPGQGGNQPQH
j_call: TRBJ2-7; clone_size: .; v_call: TRBV6-5; cdr3_aa: ASSRQGTEQY
j_call: TRBJ1-5; clone_size: .; v_call: TRBV10-2; cdr3_aa: ASSRAERFSQPQH
j_call: TRBJ1-2; clone_size: .; v_call: TRBV6-1; cdr3_aa: ASSEQEVYGYT
j_call: TRBJ2-2; clone_size: .; v_call: TRBV27; cdr3_aa: ASSSESQGLAGGANTGELF
j_call: TRBJ2-5; clone_size: .; v_call: TRBV7-2; cdr3_aa: ASSPGTGWETQY
j_call: TRBJ1-4; clone_size: .; v_call: TRBV9; cdr3_aa: ASSSRGGTNEKLF
j_call: TRBJ2-1; clone_size: .; v_call: TRBV5-1; cdr3_aa: ASSLEGSAGLGYNEQF
j_call: TRBJ1-1; clone_size: .; v_call: TRBV7-9; cdr3_aa: ASSFPKSTGGAQGTEAF
j_call: TRBJ1-5; clone_size: .; v_call: TRBV7-2; cdr3_aa: ASSSGDSVRSQPQH
j_call: TRBJ2-5; clone_size: .; v_call: TRBV5-1; cdr3_aa: ASSPGGQETQY
j_call: TRBJ2-3; clone_size: .; v_call: TRBV7-6; cdr3_aa: ASSLGQADTQY
j_call: TRBJ2-5; clone_size: once; v_call: TRBV4-1; cdr3_aa: ASSQDQGRGRTQY
j_call: TRBJ2-5; clone_size: .; v_call: TRBV5-1; cdr3_aa: ASSPSYRTGGQETQY
j_call: TRBJ1-5; clone_size: .; v_call: TRBV28; cdr3_aa: ASRLAGVRNQPQH
j_call: TRBJ1-6; clone_size: once; v_call: TRBV19; cdr3_aa: ASSIQGLHSPLH
j_call: TRBJ2-7; clone_size: .; v_call: TRBV7-9; cdr3_aa: ASFDSLTYEQY
j_call: TRBJ2-1; clone_size: .; v_call: TRBV10-2; cdr3_aa: ASSAIPGAGYNEQF
j_call: TRBJ2-7; clone_size: .; v_call: TRBV27; cdr3_aa: ASSQGDLRYEQY
j_call: TRBJ1-2; clone_size: .; v_call: TRBV4-1; cdr3_aa: ASSQDVASGYT
j_call: TRBJ2-5; clone_size: .; v_call: TRBV14; cdr3_aa: ASSRQGPETQY
j_call: TRBJ1-2; clone_size: .; v_call: TRBV30; cdr3_aa: AWRTGPKYGYT
j_call: TRBJ1-2; clone_size: .; v_call: TRBV11-2; cdr3_aa: ASSALRSHYGYT
j_call: TRBJ2-3; clone_size: few; v_call: TRBV6-5; cdr3_aa: ASRTSGTDTQY
j_call: TRBJ1-1; clone_size: few; v_call: TRBV4-2; cdr3_aa: GTGTNTEAF
j_call: TRBJ2-5; clone_size: few; v_call: TRBV9; cdr3_aa: ASGDSGGGSETQY